The rows below give T cell receptor beta chains drawn from one sample of a study of Ad26.COV2.S vaccination and SARS-CoV-2 variants. Using immunoSEQ multiplex PCR, the repertoire was profiled, and TCRdb retains in-frame clones only, with some absent. The sample has fewer than 800,000 clones, around 90% seen once; the top ten hold approximately 1.5%. Here the sequenced sample was peripheral blood, taken in a trial of Ad26.COV2.S vaccine versus placebo. These receptors all come from a person aged 18-65 years who received the Ad26.COV2.S COVID-19 vaccine or a placebo. Each CDR3 is given with its conserved first and last residue. Fields, in order: J gene, clone size, D gene, CDR3 length, V gene, CDR3 DNA, CDR3 protein. D genes are given only for firm matches. Part of the rows lack a size; the others show once, few, many or a class for expanded clones.

j_gene: TRBJ2-7
abundance: -
d_gene: -
len: 17
v_gene: TRBV6-4
CDR3nt: TGTGCCAGCAGTGGCTCACCGGGACACGGAGTAGGCTACGAGCAGTACTTC
CDR3aa: CASSGSPGHGVGYEQYF

j_gene: TRBJ2-1
abundance: few
d_gene: -
len: 16
v_gene: TRBV3-1/TRBV3-2
CDR3nt: TGTGCCAGCAGCCAAAACGGGCAGGGGCGGTACAATGAGCAGTTCTTC
CDR3aa: CASSQNGQGRYNEQFF

j_gene: TRBJ1-5
abundance: -
d_gene: -
len: 15
v_gene: TRBV7-2
CDR3nt: TGTGCCAGCAGCTTAAGGCGGGCCTCGGGTGAGCCCCAGCATTTT
CDR3aa: CASSLRRASGEPQHF

j_gene: TRBJ2-7
abundance: -
d_gene: TRBD2
len: 14
v_gene: TRBV30
CDR3nt: TGTGCCTGGAGTGGGGGGGAGGGCCTCGGCGAGCAGTACTTC
CDR3aa: CAWSGGEGLGEQYF

j_gene: TRBJ1-1
abundance: -
d_gene: -
len: 13
v_gene: TRBV10-2
CDR3nt: TGCGCCAGCAGTGTCCAGGGGCTGGGTGAAGCTTTCTTT
CDR3aa: CASSVQGLGEAFF

j_gene: TRBJ1-1
abundance: -
d_gene: -
len: 15
v_gene: TRBV6-5
CDR3nt: TGTGCCAGCAGTTACGGACATTTCATGAACACTGAAGCTTTCTTT
CDR3aa: CASSYGHFMNTEAFF

j_gene: TRBJ2-1
abundance: -
d_gene: -
len: 11
v_gene: TRBV3-1/TRBV3-2
CDR3nt: TGTGCCACCGCCGAAAACAATGAGCAGTTCTTC
CDR3aa: CATAENNEQFF

j_gene: TRBJ2-1
abundance: -
d_gene: TRBD2
len: 14
v_gene: TRBV18
CDR3nt: TGTGCCAGCTCACCACTGGGAGGGAACAATGAGCAGTTCTTC
CDR3aa: CASSPLGGNNEQFF

j_gene: TRBJ2-3
abundance: -
d_gene: TRBD1
len: 15
v_gene: TRBV10-1
CDR3nt: TGCGCCAGCAGTGAGCGGGACAGGCAATCAGATACGCAGTATTTT
CDR3aa: CASSERDRQSDTQYF

j_gene: TRBJ2-2
abundance: -
d_gene: TRBD2
len: 14
v_gene: TRBV6-5
CDR3nt: TGTGCCAGCAGTTACAACGGGAGGCCCGGGGAGCTGTTTTTT
CDR3aa: CASSYNGRPGELFF

j_gene: TRBJ1-6
abundance: once
d_gene: -
len: 16
v_gene: TRBV7-9
CDR3nt: TGTGCCAGCAGACGTAACGGGACAAATTATAATTCACCCCTCCACTTT
CDR3aa: CASRRNGTNYNSPLHF

j_gene: TRBJ2-7
abundance: -
d_gene: TRBD2
len: 15
v_gene: TRBV19
CDR3nt: TGTGCCAGTAGTATAGCACTAGCGGAGCACTACGAGCAGTACTTC
CDR3aa: CASSIALAEHYEQYF

j_gene: TRBJ1-5
abundance: once
d_gene: -
len: 16
v_gene: TRBV2
CDR3nt: TGTGCCAGCAGTAAGGACAGCCTTATAGACAATCAGCCCCAGCATTTT
CDR3aa: CASSKDSLIDNQPQHF

j_gene: TRBJ1-6
abundance: once
d_gene: TRBD1
len: 14
v_gene: TRBV9
CDR3nt: TGTGCCAGCAGCGCACAGGGGGCTAATTCACCCCTCCACTTT
CDR3aa: CASSAQGANSPLHF

j_gene: TRBJ2-6
abundance: -
d_gene: -
len: 19
v_gene: TRBV4-2
CDR3nt: TGTGCCAGCAGCCAAGATTCGACCATCCGCTACTCTGGGGCCAACGTCCTGACTTTC
CDR3aa: CASSQDSTIRYSGANVLTF

j_gene: TRBJ2-7
abundance: -
d_gene: TRBD1
len: 12
v_gene: TRBV30
CDR3nt: TGTGCCTGGGCAGGGGGCCCCTACGAGCAGTACTTC
CDR3aa: CAWAGGPYEQYF